Listed below are T cell receptor beta chains from one sample, sequenced in a study of regulatory T cells. Here immunoSEQ multiplex PCR was the method, and the copy in TCRdb shows in-frame clones only, minus some. The sample has tens of thousands of clones; 70% to 90% are singletons. Sequenced: conventional CD4+ T cells sorted from blood. Receptors were obtained from a person aged 18 to 30 with CD3G deficiency. CDR3s include the opening cysteine and the closing phenylalanine or tryptophan. The D gene is left open where the match is weak. Expanded clones are given a class, and other clones once, few, many or no size at all.

size	J	V	D	CDR3	DNA
NA	TRBJ2-1	TRBV7-9	NA	CASSLGGTPTLYNEQFF	TGTGCCAGCAGCTTAGGGGGGACCCCCACGCTTTACAATGAGCAGTTCTTC
NA	TRBJ2-3	TRBV10-2	NA	CASSESTGTDTQYF	TGCGCCAGCAGTGAGTCGACCGGGACCGATACGCAGTATTTT
NA	TRBJ2-3	TRBV7-9	NA	CASSLGETRTDTQYF	TGTGCCAGCAGCTTGGGGGAGACCCGCACAGATACGCAGTATTTT
NA	TRBJ2-7	TRBV28	NA	CASASRGIGNEQYF	TGTGCCAGCGCCTCCAGGGGAATCGGGAACGAGCAGTACTTC
NA	TRBJ2-1	TRBV5-1	TRBD1	CASSLGQGIYNEQFF	TGCGCCAGCAGCTTAGGACAGGGCATCTACAATGAGCAGTTCTTC
NA	TRBJ2-7	TRBV6-1	TRBD1	CASSERAGGSEQYF	TGTGCCAGCAGTGAAAGGGCAGGGGGCAGCGAGCAGTACTTC
NA	TRBJ2-3	TRBV11-2	NA	CASSRNRDTQYF	TGTGCCAGCAGCCGGAACAGGGATACGCAGTATTTT
NA	TRBJ2-7	TRBV5-1	NA	CASQTEGSSEQYF	TGCGCCAGCCAAACGGAGGGGAGTTCTGAGCAGTACTTC
NA	TRBJ2-7	TRBV28	NA	CASRGAYEQYF	TGTGCCAGCAGGGGGGCCTACGAGCAGTACTTC
once	TRBJ2-3	TRBV7-8	NA	CASSNGGWSTDTQYF	TGTGCCAGCAGCAATGGAGGGTGGAGTACAGATACGCAGTATTTT
NA	TRBJ1-5	TRBV28	NA	CASSLGYQPQHF	TGTGCCAGCAGCCTCGGCTATCAGCCCCAGCATTTT
NA	TRBJ2-3	TRBV7-9	NA	CASTPGLSTDTQYF	TGTGCCAGCACACCGGGACTCTCCACAGATACGCAGTATTTT
NA	TRBJ2-7	TRBV5-1	NA	CASSLGGGTYEQYF	TGCGCCAGCAGCTTGGGAGGGGGGACCTACGAGCAGTACTTC
once	TRBJ2-7	TRBV28	TRBD2	CASSSPGAGGGEQYF	TGTGCCAGCAGTTCTCCGGGGGCGGGAGGGGGCGAGCAGTACTTC
NA	TRBJ1-6	TRBV5-1	NA	CASRRQTDSPLHF	TGCGCCAGCCGACGACAGACGGATTCACCCCTCCACTTT
NA	TRBJ2-3	TRBV30	NA	CAWSPGRVASTDTQYF	TGTGCCTGGAGTCCGGGGCGGGTAGCTAGCACAGATACGCAGTATTTT
NA	TRBJ2-7	TRBV5-1	TRBD2	CASSSGALAGEPYEQYF	TGCGCCAGCAGCTCTGGGGCGCTAGCGGGAGAACCCTACGAGCAGTACTTC